This TCR beta chain was identified in a study of read filtering for tumor transcriptome and immune sequencing. Background on the study: The cohort had about 16 men and under 15 women aged roughly 40 to 90, mean roughly 71 years. Study observations and caveats: Dropping single-read clonotypes raised IR-seq and RNA-seq shared-clonotype correlation. This fraction held mixed bone marrow immune cells after CD138-negative sorting.

This library used roughly 400 ng RNA and molecular barcoded adaptors spanning alpha/delta and beta/gamma chains. TCRdb re-called the reads with MiXCR, one entry per CDR3 protein. Seen here are roughly 90,000 distinct CDR3 sequences, approximately 13% observed once, and the top ten hold 15%. The CDR3 is 15 residues long. Germline CDR1 reads SQVTM; CDR2 reads ANQGSEA. Unmatched junction bases numbered 9, after V lost 3 bases and J lost 5 bases. This clonotype was observed at least ten times. Its cognate antigen is unknown. Sampling of bone marrow took place during active disease in every patient. The chain carries TRBV29-1 and TRBJ2-5; 10 bases fit TRBD2. Input material: a population of CD138-negative cells sorted from bone marrow. The clonotype comes from a donor aged 40 or older with multiple myeloma. The CDR3 protein is CSVDGVAGGTETQYF. The DNA for the CDR3 is TGCAGCGTTGACGGCGTAGCGGGAGGAACGGAGACCCAGTACTTC.